This is a list of T cell receptor beta chains from one sample in a study of blood T cell repertoires in COVID-19. Sequenced by immunoSEQ multiplex PCR; TCRdb stores in-frame clones only, minus some. The sample has around 91,000 clones; 79% are singletons. Sequencing input: peripheral blood. The source is a woman of 80 years or more with active or convalescent COVID-19. Each CDR3 is given with its conserved first and last residue. The D gene is left open where the match is weak. Not every row has a clone size; where given, it reads once, few, many or a size class.

CDR3nt	CDR3aa	d_gene	abundance	v_gene	j_gene
TGTGCCAGCAGTGATAGACTAGCGGGAGTGCGGGAGCAGTACTTC	CASSDRLAGVREQYF	TRBD2	NA	TRBV2	TRBJ2-7
TGTGCCAGCAGCCAGGGGCTAGCGGACCAAGAGACCCAGTACTTC	CASSQGLADQETQYF	NA	NA	TRBV7-3	TRBJ2-5
TGTGCCAGCAGTGAAGGGACAGGTTTCACTAGCACAGATACGCAGTATTTT	CASSEGTGFTSTDTQYF	TRBD1	NA	TRBV25-1	TRBJ2-3
TGTGCCAGCAGGCTACAGGGGGCCCAAGAGACCCAGTACTTC	CASRLQGAQETQYF	TRBD1	few	TRBV5-1	TRBJ2-5
TGCGCCAGCAGCTTCGGGGTTGAAGAGACCCAGTACTTC	CASSFGVEETQYF	NA	NA	TRBV5-1	TRBJ2-5
TGTGCCTGGAGTACAAACTACGAGCAGTACTTC	CAWSTNYEQYF	NA	NA	TRBV30	TRBJ2-7
TGTGCCAGCAGTGGACAGGGTCTTTTAAACACCATATATTTT	CASSGQGLLNTIYF	TRBD1	NA	TRBV2	TRBJ1-3
TGTGCCAGTAGTACCCGGGCTAGCGGAACCTACGAGCAGTACTTC	CASSTRASGTYEQYF	TRBD2	NA	TRBV19	TRBJ2-7
TGTGCCAGCAGGGGGGGACAGTCGAGTTCAACTAATGAAAAACTGTTTTTT	CASRGGQSSSTNEKLFF	TRBD1	NA	TRBV2	TRBJ1-4
TGTGCCAGCAGTTTAGGCAACGAGCAGTACTTC	CASSLGNEQYF	NA	few	TRBV27	TRBJ2-7
TGTGCCAGCAGCTTGGCGAACGGGGGGGAAAAACTGTTTTTT	CASSLANGGEKLFF	NA	NA	TRBV5-1	TRBJ1-4
TGTGCCAGCAGTGAAATCGTCGGGAAGGTCTCTGGGGCCAACGTCCTGACTTTC	CASSEIVGKVSGANVLTF	NA	NA	TRBV2	TRBJ2-6
TGCAGCGTAGGGCCGGGAGATGAGCAGTTCTTC	CSVGPGDEQFF	NA	NA	TRBV29-1	TRBJ2-1
TGTGCCAGCAGCAAACCGACTCAACTCCACGAGCAGTACTTC	CASSKPTQLHEQYF	NA	once	TRBV21-1	TRBJ2-7
TGTGCCACCAGTGACCCCCGGGCTAGCGGGAGAAATACGCAGTATTTT	CATSDPRASGRNTQYF	TRBD2	NA	TRBV24-1	TRBJ2-3
TGTGCCAGCAGCTTGGCGCGGGGACTAGCCGGGGAGCTGTTTTTT	CASSLARGLAGELFF	TRBD2	NA	TRBV5-4	TRBJ2-2
TGTGCCAGCAGTGCGACAGCCTACGAGCAGTACTTC	CASSATAYEQYF	NA	once	TRBV2	TRBJ2-7
TGCGCCAGCAGTTCGGGAGCGAACACCGGGGAGCTGTTTTTT	CASSSGANTGELFF	NA	NA	TRBV5-1	TRBJ2-2
TGTGCCAGCAGCTTAGATAGCGGGAGCTACAATGAGCAGTTCTTC	CASSLDSGSYNEQFF	TRBD2	NA	TRBV7-2	TRBJ2-1
TGTGCCAGCAGTTACTCGATAAGGGGTGGTGAAAAACTGTTTTTT	CASSYSIRGGEKLFF	NA	NA	TRBV6-5	TRBJ1-4
TGTGCCAGCTCAGCGTCTAGCGGAGGGTACGAGCAGTACTTC	CASSASSGGYEQYF	TRBD2	NA	TRBV18	TRBJ2-7